A single sample is the source of the 9 T cell receptor beta chains below, sequenced in a study of OX40 agonist ivuxolimab in advanced cancers. Produced via immunoSEQ multiplex PCR; TCRdb's table is partial and in-frame only. This repertoire shows 65,000 to 90,000 clones, approximately 85% found once; its top ten account for around 5.5%. Sequences were derived from CD4+ or CD8+ T cells sorted from blood, sampled in a trial of the OX40 agonist ivuxolimab. The receptor source for this set is an adult with an advanced solid tumor such as melanoma, head and neck, liver or kidney cancer.

This clone has just a few counts. This chain connects TRBV4-3 to TRBJ2-4, with 8 bases that match TRBD1. The CDR3 totals 15 residues. CDR1 and CDR2 (germline): LGHNA, YSLEER. V lost 4 bases and J lost 6; bases outside the gene matches: 8. CDR3 in amino acids: CASSPGKTGVNIQYF. CDR3 coding DNA: TGCGCCAGCAGCCCCGGGAAGACAGGGGTAAACATTCAGTACTTC.

This clone showed up just once. The J gene is TRBJ1-2, the V gene TRBV5-6; 9 nucleotides align to TRBD1. Germline V gives CDR1 SGHDT, CDR2 YYEEEE. The CDR3 runs 15 residues. V was pared by 3 bases and J by 4 bases, with 7 bases of the junction left unmatched. The CDR3 sequence: CASSWRTGELYGYTF. CDR3 in DNA: TGTGCCAGCAGCTGGCGGACAGGGGAACTCTATGGCTACACCTTC.

This sequence joins TRBV9 and TRBJ2-7, with D uncertain. Germline-derived CDR1 and CDR2 are SGDLS and YYNGEE. The CDR3 consists of 14 residues. V was cut by 0 bases and J by 3 bases, with 10 bases left in between. The CDR3 loop reads CASSVALGFYEQYF. The CDR3 DNA reads TGTGCCAGCAGCGTAGCACTGGGTTTCTACGAGCAGTACTTC. The full variable domain, rest sourced from reference TRBV9 and TRBJ2-7, is DSGVTQTPKHLITATGQRVTLRCSPRSGDLSVYWYQQSLDQGLQFLIQYYNGEERAKGNILERFSAQQFPDLHSELNLSSLELGDSALYFCASSVALGFYEQYFGPGTRLTVT.

This chain connects TRBV4-2 to TRBJ2-7; D remains ambiguous. CDR3 length: 11 residues. Germline V gives CDR1 LGHNA, CDR2 YNFKEQ. V lost 5 bases and J lost 3, with 5 bases in between. In DNA, the CDR3 is TGTGCCAGCAGCTCATTCTACGAGCAGTACTTC. Translation gives CASSSFYEQYF.

The chain carries TRBV19 and TRBJ1-1; D is perhaps TRBD1 (5 bases). The CDR3 has 14 residues. Germline CDR1 LNHDA, CDR2 SQIVND (reference sequence). Trimming removed 8 bases from V and 4 bases from J, with 17 bases in between. The CDR3 is CASAPGRVGTEAFF. The CDR3 region has the DNA TGTGCCAGTGCTCCGGGACGTGTAGGCACTGAAGCTTTCTTT.

The chain is built from TRBV9 and TRBJ1-4; D call uncertain. V was cut by 4 bases and J by 4 bases, with 11 bases left in between. This CDR3 comprises 14 residues. Germline CDR1 is SGDLS and CDR2 is YYNGEE. CDR3 nucleotide sequence: TGTGCCAGCAGCCCTAGGCTTGGTAATGAAAAACTGTTTTTT. Its translation: CASSPRLGNEKLFF. Supplemented by reference TRBV9 and TRBJ1-4, the full variable domain reads DSGVTQTPKHLITATGQRVTLRCSPRSGDLSVYWYQQSLDQGLQFLIQYYNGEERAKGNILERFSAQQFPDLHSELNLSSLELGDSALYFCASSPRLGNEKLFFGSGTQLSVL.

The chain is built from TRBV7-3 and TRBJ2-2; D is unclear. Per the germline V gene, CDR1 is SGHTA and CDR2 is FQGTGA. V lost 5 bases to trimming and J lost 11 bases, with 12 bases between them. The length of the CDR3 is 12 residues. The CDR3 sequence is CASSNSQGELFF. CDR3 coding DNA: TGTGCCAGCAGCAACTCGCAAGGAGAGCTGTTTTTT.

There are a few counts of this clone. CDR3 loop: CASSHNLGQGGAEAFF. The CDR3 nucleotides read TGTGCCAGCAGCCATAACTTAGGACAGGGAGGGGCTGAAGCTTTCTTT. This chain uses TRBV14 with TRBJ1-1, with TRBD1 identical over 8 bases. Germline V gives CDR1 SGHDN, CDR2 FVKESK. V trimming: 3 bases; J trimming: 6 bases; junction bases outside the gene matches: 12. This CDR3 contains 16 residues. Drawing the rest from reference TRBV14 and TRBJ1-1, the complete variable domain is EAGVTQFPSHSVIEKGQTVTLRCDPISGHDNLYWYRRVMGKEIKFLLHFVKESKQDESGMPNNRFLAERTGGTYSTLKVQPAELEDSGVYFCASSHNLGQGGAEAFFGQGTRLTVV.

V usage is TRBV7-8 and J usage is TRBJ1-1; D remains unclear. CDR1 is SGHVS, CDR2 FQNEAQ, per germline. V was pared by 3 bases and J by 2 bases, with 10 bases between. The CDR3 is 14 residues long. The CDR3 sequence is CASSLGKGNTEAFF. In DNA, the CDR3 is TGTGCCAGCAGCTTGGGTAAGGGTAACACTGAAGCTTTCTTT.